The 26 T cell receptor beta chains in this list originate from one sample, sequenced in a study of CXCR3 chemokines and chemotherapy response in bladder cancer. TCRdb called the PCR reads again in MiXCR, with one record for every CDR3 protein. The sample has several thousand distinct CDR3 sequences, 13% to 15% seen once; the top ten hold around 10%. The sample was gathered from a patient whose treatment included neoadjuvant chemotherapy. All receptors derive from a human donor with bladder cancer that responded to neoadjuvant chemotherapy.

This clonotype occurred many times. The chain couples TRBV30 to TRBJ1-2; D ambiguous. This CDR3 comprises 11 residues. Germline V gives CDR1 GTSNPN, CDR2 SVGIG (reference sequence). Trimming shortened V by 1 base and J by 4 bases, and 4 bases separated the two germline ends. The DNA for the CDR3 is TGTGCCTGGAGTGGCACCTATGGCTACACCTTC. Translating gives CAWSGTYGYTF.

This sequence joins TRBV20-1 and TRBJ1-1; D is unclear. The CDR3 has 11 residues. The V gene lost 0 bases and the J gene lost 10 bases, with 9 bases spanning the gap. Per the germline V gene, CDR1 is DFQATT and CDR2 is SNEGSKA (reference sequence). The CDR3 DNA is TGCAGTGCTAGAGATGGCGCTTTAGCTTTCTTT. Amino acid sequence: CSARDGALAFF.

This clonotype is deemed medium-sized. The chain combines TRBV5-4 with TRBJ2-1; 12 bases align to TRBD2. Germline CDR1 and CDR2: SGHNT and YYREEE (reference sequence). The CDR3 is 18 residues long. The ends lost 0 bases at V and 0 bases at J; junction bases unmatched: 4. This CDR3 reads CASSLGLAGGGSYNEQFF. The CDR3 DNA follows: TGTGCCAGCAGCTTGGGGCTAGCGGGAGGGGGCTCCTACAATGAGCAGTTCTTC.

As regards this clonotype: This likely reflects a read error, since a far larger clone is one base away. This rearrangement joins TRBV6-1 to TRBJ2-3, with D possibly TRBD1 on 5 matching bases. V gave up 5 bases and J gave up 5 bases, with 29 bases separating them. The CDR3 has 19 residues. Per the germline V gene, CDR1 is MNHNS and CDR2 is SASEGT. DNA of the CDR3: TGTGCCAGCAGTACCTCTATCATGGACGGCCTCCAAGGGGTAGATACGCAGTATTTT. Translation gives CASSTSIMDGLQGVDTQYF.

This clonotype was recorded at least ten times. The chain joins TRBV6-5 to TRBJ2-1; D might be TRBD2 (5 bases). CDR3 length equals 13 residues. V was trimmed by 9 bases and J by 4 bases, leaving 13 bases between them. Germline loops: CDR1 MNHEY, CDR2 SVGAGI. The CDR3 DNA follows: TGTGCCAGTTCTAGCAACCCTTACAATGAGCAGTTCTTC. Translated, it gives CASSSNPYNEQFF.

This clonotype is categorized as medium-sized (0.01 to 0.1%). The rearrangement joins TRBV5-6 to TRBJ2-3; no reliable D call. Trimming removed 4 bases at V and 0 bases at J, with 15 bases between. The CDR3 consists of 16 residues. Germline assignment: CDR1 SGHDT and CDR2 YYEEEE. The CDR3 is CASSRTVALSTDTQYF. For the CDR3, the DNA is TGTGCCAGCAGCCGGACGGTAGCTCTTAGCACAGATACGCAGTATTTT.

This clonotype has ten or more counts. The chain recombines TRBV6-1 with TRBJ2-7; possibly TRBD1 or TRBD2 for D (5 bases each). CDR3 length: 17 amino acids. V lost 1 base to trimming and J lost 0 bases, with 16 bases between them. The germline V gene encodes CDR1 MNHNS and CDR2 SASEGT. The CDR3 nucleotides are TGTGCCAGCAGTGAAGGGGGGTCGAGCAGGAGCTCCTACGAGCAGTACTTC. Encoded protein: CASSEGGSSRSSYEQYF.

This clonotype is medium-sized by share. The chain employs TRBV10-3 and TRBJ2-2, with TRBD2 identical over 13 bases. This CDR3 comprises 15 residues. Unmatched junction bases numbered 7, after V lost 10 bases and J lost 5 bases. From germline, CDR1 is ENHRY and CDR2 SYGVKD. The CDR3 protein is CARGLAGYETGELFF. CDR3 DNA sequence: TGTGCCAGGGGACTAGCGGGATACGAGACCGGGGAGCTGTTTTTT.

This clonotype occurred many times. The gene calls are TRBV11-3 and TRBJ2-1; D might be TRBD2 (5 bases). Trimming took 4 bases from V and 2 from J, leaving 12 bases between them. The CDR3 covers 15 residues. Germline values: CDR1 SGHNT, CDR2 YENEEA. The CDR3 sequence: CASSSLALPYNEQFF. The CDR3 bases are TGTGCCAGCAGCTCTCTAGCTTTACCCTACAATGAGCAGTTCTTC.

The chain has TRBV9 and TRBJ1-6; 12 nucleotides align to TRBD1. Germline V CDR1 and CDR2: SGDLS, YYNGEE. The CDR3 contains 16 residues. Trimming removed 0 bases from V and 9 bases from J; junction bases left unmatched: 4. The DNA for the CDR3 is TGTGCCAGCAGCGTAGCCCTGGGACAGGGGGCTTCACCCCTCCACTTT. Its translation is CASSVALGQGASPLHF.

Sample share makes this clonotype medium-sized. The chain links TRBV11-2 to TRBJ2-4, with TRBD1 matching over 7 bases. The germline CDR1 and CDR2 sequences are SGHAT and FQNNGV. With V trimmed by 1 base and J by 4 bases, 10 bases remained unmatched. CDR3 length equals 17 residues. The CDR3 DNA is TGTGCCAGCAGCTTAGTTTACCGACAGGGTGGGAAAAACATTCAGTACTTC. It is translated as CASSLVYRQGGKNIQYF.

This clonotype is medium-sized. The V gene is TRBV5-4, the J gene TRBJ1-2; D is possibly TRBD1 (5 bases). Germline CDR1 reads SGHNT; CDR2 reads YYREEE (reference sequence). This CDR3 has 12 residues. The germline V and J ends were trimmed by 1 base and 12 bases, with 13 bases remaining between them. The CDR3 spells CASSLPREGHTF. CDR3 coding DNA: TGTGCCAGCAGCTTGCCCAGGGAGGGACACACCTTC. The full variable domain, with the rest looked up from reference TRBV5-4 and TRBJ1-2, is ETGVTQSPTHLIKTRGQQVTLRCSSQSGHNTVSWYQQALGQGPQFIFQYYREEENGRGNFPPRFSGLQFPNYSSELNVNALELDDSALYLCASSLPREGHTFGSGTRLTVV.

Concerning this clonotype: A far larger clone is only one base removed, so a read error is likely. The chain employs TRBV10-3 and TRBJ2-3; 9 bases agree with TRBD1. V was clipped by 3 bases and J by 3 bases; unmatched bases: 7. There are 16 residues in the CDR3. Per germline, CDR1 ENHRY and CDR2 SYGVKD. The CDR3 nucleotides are TGTGCCATCAGTGAAGCGATGGGACAGGGAACAGATACGCAGTATTTT. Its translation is CAISEAMGQGTDTQYF.

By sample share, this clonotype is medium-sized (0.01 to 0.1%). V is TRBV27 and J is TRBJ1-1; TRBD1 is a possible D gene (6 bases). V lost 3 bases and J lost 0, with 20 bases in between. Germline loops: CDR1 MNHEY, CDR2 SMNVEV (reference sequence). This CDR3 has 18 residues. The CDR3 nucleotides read TGTGCCAGCAGTTTGTGGCAGGGGATTGGGGGTATGAACACTGAAGCTTTCTTT. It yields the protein CASSLWQGIGGMNTEAFF.

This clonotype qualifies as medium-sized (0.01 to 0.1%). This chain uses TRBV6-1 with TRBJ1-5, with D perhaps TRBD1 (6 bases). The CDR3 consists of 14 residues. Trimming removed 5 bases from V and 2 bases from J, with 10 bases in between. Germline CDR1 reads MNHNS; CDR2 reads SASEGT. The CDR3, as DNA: TGTGCCAGCAGTTACAGGACAGGCAATCAGCCCCAGCATTTT. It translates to CASSYRTGNQPQHF.

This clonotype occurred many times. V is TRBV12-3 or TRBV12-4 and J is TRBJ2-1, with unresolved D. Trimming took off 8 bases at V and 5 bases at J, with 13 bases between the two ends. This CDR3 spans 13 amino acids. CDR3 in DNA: TGTGCCAGCTCTCCCCCTCTCGACAATGAGCAGTTCTTC. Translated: CASSPPLDNEQFF.

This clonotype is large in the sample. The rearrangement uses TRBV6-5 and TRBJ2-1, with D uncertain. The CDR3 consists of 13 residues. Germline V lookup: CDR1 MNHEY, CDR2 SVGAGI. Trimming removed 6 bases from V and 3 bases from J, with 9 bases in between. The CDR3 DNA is TGTGCCAGCAGATCCCTTAACTACAATGAGCAGTTCTTC. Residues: CASRSLNYNEQFF.

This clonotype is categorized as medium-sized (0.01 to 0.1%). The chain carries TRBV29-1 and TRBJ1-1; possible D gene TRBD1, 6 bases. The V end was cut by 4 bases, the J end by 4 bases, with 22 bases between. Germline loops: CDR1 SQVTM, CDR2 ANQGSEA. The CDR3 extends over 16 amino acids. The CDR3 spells CSVGVGRGTGSTEAFF. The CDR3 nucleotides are TGCAGCGTTGGGGTCGGGAGGGGGACGGGAAGCACTGAAGCTTTCTTT.

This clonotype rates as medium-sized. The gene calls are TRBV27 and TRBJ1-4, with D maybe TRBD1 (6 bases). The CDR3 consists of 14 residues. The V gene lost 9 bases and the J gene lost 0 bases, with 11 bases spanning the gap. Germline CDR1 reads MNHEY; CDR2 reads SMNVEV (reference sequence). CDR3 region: CASKGGATNEKLFF. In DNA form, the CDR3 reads TGTGCCAGTAAAGGGGGGGCAACTAATGAAAAACTGTTTTTT.

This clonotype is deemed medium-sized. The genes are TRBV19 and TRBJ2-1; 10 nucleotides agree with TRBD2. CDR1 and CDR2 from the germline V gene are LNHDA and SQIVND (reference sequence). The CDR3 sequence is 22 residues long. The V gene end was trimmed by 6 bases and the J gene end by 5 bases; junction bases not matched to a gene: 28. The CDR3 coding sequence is TGTGCCAGTAGATCGATTAGGGGAGCGGGAGGGCCCTCCGGGGTCTTTCACAATGAGCAGTTCTTC. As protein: CASRSIRGAGGPSGVFHNEQFF.

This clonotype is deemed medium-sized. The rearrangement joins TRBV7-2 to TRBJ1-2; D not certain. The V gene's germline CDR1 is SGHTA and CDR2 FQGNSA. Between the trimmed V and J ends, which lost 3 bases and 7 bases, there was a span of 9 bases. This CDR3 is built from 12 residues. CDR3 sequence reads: CASSFIGGGYTF. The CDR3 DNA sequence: TGTGCCAGCAGCTTCATTGGAGGTGGCTACACCTTC.

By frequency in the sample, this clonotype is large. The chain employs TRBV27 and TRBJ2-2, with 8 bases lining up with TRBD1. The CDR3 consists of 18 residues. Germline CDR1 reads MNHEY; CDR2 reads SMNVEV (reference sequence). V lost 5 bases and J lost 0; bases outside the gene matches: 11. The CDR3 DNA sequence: TGTGCCAGCAGTCCTCGCCCCAGGGGGCCCACGAACACCGGGGAGCTGTTTTTT. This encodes CASSPRPRGPTNTGELFF.

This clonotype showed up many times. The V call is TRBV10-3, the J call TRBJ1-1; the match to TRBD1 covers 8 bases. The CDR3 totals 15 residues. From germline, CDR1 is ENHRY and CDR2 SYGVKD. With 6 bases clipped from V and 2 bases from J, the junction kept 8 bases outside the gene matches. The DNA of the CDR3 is TGTGCCATCAGGGGACAGGCCGGGGTTAACACTGAAGCTTTCTTT. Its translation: CAIRGQAGVNTEAFF.

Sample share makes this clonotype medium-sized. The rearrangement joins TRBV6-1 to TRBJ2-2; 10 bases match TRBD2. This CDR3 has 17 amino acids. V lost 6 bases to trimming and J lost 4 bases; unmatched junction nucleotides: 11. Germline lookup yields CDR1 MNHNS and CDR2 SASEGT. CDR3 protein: CASSGTRLAGATGELFF. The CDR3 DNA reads TGTGCCAGCAGCGGAACCAGGCTAGCGGGAGCCACCGGGGAGCTGTTTTTT.

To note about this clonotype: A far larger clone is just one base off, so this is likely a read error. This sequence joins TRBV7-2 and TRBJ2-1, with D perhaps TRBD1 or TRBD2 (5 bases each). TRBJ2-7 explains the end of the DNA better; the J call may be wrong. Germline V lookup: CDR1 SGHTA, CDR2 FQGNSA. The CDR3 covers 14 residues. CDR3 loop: CASSFTGLPCEQYF. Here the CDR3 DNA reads TGTGCCAGCAGCTTTACAGGACTGCCCTGCGAGCAGTACTTC.

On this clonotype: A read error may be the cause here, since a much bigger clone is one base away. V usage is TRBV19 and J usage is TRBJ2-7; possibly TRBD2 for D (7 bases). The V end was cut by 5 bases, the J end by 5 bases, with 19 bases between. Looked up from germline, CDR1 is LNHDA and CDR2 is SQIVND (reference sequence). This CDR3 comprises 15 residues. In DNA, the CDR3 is TGTGCCAGTAGTCTCGGTGATGGGGGGGGCCACGAGCAGTACTTC. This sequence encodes CASSLGDGGGHEQYF.